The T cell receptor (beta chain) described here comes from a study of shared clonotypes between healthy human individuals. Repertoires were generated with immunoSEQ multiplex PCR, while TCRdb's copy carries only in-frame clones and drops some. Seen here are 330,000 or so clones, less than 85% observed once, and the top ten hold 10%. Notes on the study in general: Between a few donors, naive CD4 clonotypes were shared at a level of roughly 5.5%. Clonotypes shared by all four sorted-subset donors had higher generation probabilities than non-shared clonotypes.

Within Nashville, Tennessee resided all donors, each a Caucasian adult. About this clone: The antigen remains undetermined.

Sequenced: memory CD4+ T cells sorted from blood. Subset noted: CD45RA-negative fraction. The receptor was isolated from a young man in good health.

CDR3 sequence: CASSPRSGQDNEQFF. CDR3 bases: TGTGCCAGCAGCCCGAGGTCGGGACAGGACAATGAGCAGTTCTTC. This chain links TRBV28 with TRBJ2-1; the match to TRBD1 covers 8 bases. The CDR3 loop spans 15 amino acids. Germline lookup yields CDR1 MDHEN and CDR2 SYDVKM. V shed 6 bases and J 5 bases; nucleotides not matched to a gene: 9.